This T cell receptor (beta chain) was captured in a study of blood T cell repertoires in COVID-19. Participants, about 18 to 90 years old, spanned fewer than 25 US areas. Cohort 3 recovery required two negative PCRs, clearance, or symptom resolution. This CDR3 has 15 amino acids. Per germline, CDR1 SGHTA and CDR2 FQGNSA. Trimming took 4 bases from V and 2 from J, leaving 12 bases between them. Original processing methods: Estimated nucleated cell counts came from reference gene primer amplification. The table came from immunoSEQ multiplex PCR; TCRdb's copy has only in-frame clones and leaves some out. For V, J and clone size, that table is used; D and trimming come from the DNA. The sample records about 250,000 clones, roughly nine tenths being singletons.

Sequencing was performed on PBMCs or T cells enriched from blood (not recorded which). The genes are TRBV7-2 and TRBJ1-5; possibly TRBD1 for D (5 bases). The clonotype originates from a woman between 50 and 59 years old who had recovered from COVID-19. CDR3 sequence: CASSSRDVGNQPQHF. As DNA, the CDR3 is TGTGCCAGCAGCTCGCGGGACGTAGGCAATCAGCCCCAGCATTTT.